Below are 28 T cell receptor beta chains sequenced from a single sample in a study of cytomegalovirus exposure and HLA in healthy donors. Researchers ran the PCR with 60 Vbeta and 13 Jbeta primers. Assay used: immunoSEQ multiplex PCR; TCRdb lists only in-frame clones, some missing. Here the sample spans 100,000 to 150,000 clones, 75% to 85% being singletons. Material: PBMCs. Receptors originate from a man aged 25-40 years in good health and CMV-seropositive.

This clone has only one observation. The chain has TRBV5-1 and TRBJ1-5; D is possibly TRBD1 (5 bases). The germline V gene encodes CDR1 SGHRS and CDR2 YFSETQ. CDR3 length: 15 residues. V dropped 0 bases and J dropped 0 bases, with 7 bases sitting between them. CDR3 nucleotide sequence: TGCGCCAGCAGCTTGGGACAGAATAGCAATCAGCCCCAGCATTTT. Its protein is CASSLGQNSNQPQHF.

This chain connects TRBV19 to TRBJ2-7; D uncertain. Trimming removed 3 bases from V and 3 bases from J, with 9 bases in between. This CDR3 is built from 13 residues. Germline V gene sequence: CDR1 LNHDA, CDR2 SQIVND (reference sequence). CDR3: CASSIGASYEQYF. CDR3 nucleotides: TGTGCCAGTAGTATCGGTGCTAGCTACGAGCAGTACTTC.

V is TRBV2 and J is TRBJ2-3; 7 nucleotides line up with TRBD1. The V and J ends lost 6 bases and 2 bases, in that order; junction bases with no gene match: 5. The CDR3 totals 14 residues. CDR1 is SNHLY, CDR2 FYNNEI, per germline. The DNA for the CDR3 is TGTGCCAGCAGACCCGACAGGGTCACAGATACGCAGTATTTT. This codes for CASRPDRVTDTQYF.

This clone was counted between two and nine times. V is TRBV18 and J is TRBJ2-7, with D perhaps TRBD1 (6 bases). Trimming removed 5 bases at V and 3 bases at J, with 11 bases between. There are 13 residues in the CDR3. Germline lookup yields CDR1 KGHSH and CDR2 LQKENI. Here the CDR3 reads CASSLEGGYEQYF. The CDR3 DNA reads as TGTGCCAGCTCATTAGAAGGGGGCTACGAGCAGTACTTC.

In regard to this clone: The CDR3 does not end in the conserved phenylalanine or tryptophan, so this is likely a read error. This sequence joins TRBV10-3 and TRBJ1-2; D may be TRBD1 (6 bases). Germline loops: CDR1 ENHRY, CDR2 SYGVKD. This CDR3 is 14 amino acids long. Trimming left V 0 bases short and J 5 bases short, with 10 bases between. The CDR3 spells CAISESRGSYGYTL. Here the CDR3 DNA reads TGTGCCATCAGTGAGTCGAGGGGGAGTTATGGCTACACCCTC.

The V and J genes are TRBV5-1 and TRBJ2-1; 8 bases agree with TRBD1. This CDR3 has 17 amino acids. With 1 base clipped from V and 4 bases from J, the junction kept 10 bases outside the gene matches. Germline CDR1 SGHRS, CDR2 YFSETQ. This chain's CDR3 is CASSLRFRTGFYNEQFF. The CDR3 DNA is TGCGCCAGCAGCTTGCGTTTTCGGACAGGGTTTTACAATGAGCAGTTCTTC. Variable domain in full (rest from reference TRBV5-1 and TRBJ2-1): KAGVTQTPRYLIKTRGQQVTLSCSPISGHRSVSWYQQTPGQGLQFLFEYFSETQRNKGNFPGRFSGRQFSNSRSEMNVSTLELGDSALYLCASSLRFRTGFYNEQFFGPGTRLTVL.

The chain is built from TRBV27 and TRBJ2-5; 10 nucleotides agree with TRBD1. This CDR3 is 13 amino acids long. The V gene's germline CDR1 is MNHEY and CDR2 SMNVEV (reference sequence). With 6 bases clipped from V and 4 bases from J, the junction kept 2 bases outside the gene matches. DNA of the CDR3: TGTGCCAGCAGGACAGGGGGCCCAGAGACCCAGTACTTC. Protein product: CASRTGGPETQYF.

The rearrangement links TRBV29-1 to TRBJ2-7; TRBD1 aligns across 7 bases. V dropped 7 bases and J dropped 4; count of bases not matched to a gene: 7. This CDR3 is 12 amino acids long. Germline CDR1 is SQVTM and CDR2 is ANQGSEA. CDR3 residues: CSGGDSGYEQYF. CDR3 in DNA: TGCAGCGGTGGGGACAGTGGGTACGAGCAGTACTTC.

This clone has just a few counts. The chain links TRBV5-6 to TRBJ2-1; possible D gene TRBD2, 5 bases. The germline CDR1 and CDR2 sequences are SGHDT and YYEEEE. The germline V and J ends were trimmed by 4 bases and 2 bases, with 10 bases remaining between them. This CDR3 comprises 14 residues. CDR3: CASSPTGAYNEQFF. As DNA, the CDR3 is TGTGCCAGCAGCCCGACCGGGGCCTACAATGAGCAGTTCTTC.

V is TRBV6-6 and J is TRBJ2-1; TRBD1 is a possible D gene (7 bases). Trimming removed 4 bases from V and 4 bases from J, with 17 bases in between. The CDR3 sequence is 16 residues long. Looked up from germline, CDR1 is MNHNY and CDR2 is SVGAGI (reference sequence). The CDR3 region has the DNA TGTGCCAGCAGTTTTGGACTCAGGGGGGCTTACAATGAGCAGTTCTTC. Translating it yields CASSFGLRGAYNEQFF.

This chain joins TRBV7-2 and TRBJ1-1; D is unclear. The CDR3 runs to 12 residues. V lost 2 bases, J lost 9 bases, and 10 bases lay in between. Germline CDR1 is SGHTA and CDR2 is FQGNSA. The CDR3 DNA reads as TGTGCCAGCAGCTTATATCCGGGTAAAGCTTTCTTT. This encodes CASSLYPGKAFF.

J is TRBJ1-2 and V is TRBV2; 8 nucleotides agree with TRBD1. Germline assignment: CDR1 SNHLY and CDR2 FYNNEI. The ends lost 7 bases at V and 2 bases at J; junction bases unmatched: 6. This CDR3 is 14 amino acids long. CDR3 coding DNA: TGTGCCAGCAAATCGGACAGGGTGAACTATGGCTACACCTTC. Translation gives CASKSDRVNYGYTF.

This clone was found a few times. The rearrangement links TRBV19 to TRBJ2-7; 11 bases are a match to TRBD2. CDR1 and CDR2 from the germline V gene are LNHDA and SQIVND (reference sequence). The CDR3 has 14 residues. V shed 5 bases and J 5 bases; nucleotides not matched to a gene: 5. CDR3 amino acids: CASSATSGGNEQYF. In nucleotides, the CDR3 is TGTGCCAGTAGTGCTACTAGCGGGGGAAACGAGCAGTACTTC. The full variable domain, in which reference TRBV19 and TRBJ2-7 provide the parts outside the CDR3, is DGGITQSPKYLFRKEGQNVTLSCEQNLNHDAMYWYRQDPGQGLRLIYYSQIVNDFQKGDIAEGYSVSREKKESFPLTVTSAQKNPTAFYLCASSATSGGNEQYFGPGTRLTVT.

The V gene is TRBV9, the J gene TRBJ2-1, with D perhaps matching TRBD1 (6 bases). CDR3 length: 15 amino acids. Germline V lookup: CDR1 SGDLS, CDR2 YYNGEE. The V end lost 0 bases, the J end lost 7 bases, and 14 bases lay between the germline ends. The CDR3 DNA is TGTGCCAGCAGCGTAGAGGGACAAATAGCTAATGAGCAGTTCTTC. This gives the protein CASSVEGQIANEQFF.

This clone appeared once. This sequence joins TRBV18 and TRBJ2-1, with D maybe TRBD2 (5 bases). V was clipped by 6 bases and J by 7 bases, with 19 bases between them. The germline V gene has CDR1 KGHSH and CDR2 LQKENI. CDR3 size: 15 residues. The DNA for the CDR3 is TGTGCCAGCTCTCGAGCGGTAGCGAGTGGGAATGAGCAGTTCTTC. It yields the protein CASSRAVASGNEQFF.

This clone was observed a few times. The V gene is TRBV2, the J gene TRBJ1-1; D is unclear. This CDR3 has 16 residues. The germline V and J ends were trimmed by 0 bases and 7 bases, with 18 bases remaining between them. Germline assignment: CDR1 SNHLY and CDR2 FYNNEI. This CDR3 is CASSEAGAGDSIEAFF. The CDR3 bases are TGTGCCAGCAGTGAAGCAGGTGCGGGTGACTCCATTGAAGCTTTCTTT. The variable domain in full, completed from reference TRBV2 and TRBJ1-1, reads EPEVTQTPSHQVTQMGQEVILRCVPISNHLYFYWYRQILGQKVEFLVSFYNNEISEKSEIFDDQFSVERPDGSNFTLKIRSTKLEDSAMYFCASSEAGAGDSIEAFFGQGTRLTVV.

The genes are TRBV19 and TRBJ1-5; 7 positions match TRBD1. J was trimmed by 1 base and V by 8 bases; bases with no gene match: 2. The germline gives CDR1 LNHDA, CDR2 SQIVND (reference sequence). This CDR3 has 13 residues. For the CDR3, the DNA is TGTGCCAGTTCAGGGGGAAGCAATCAGCCCCAGCATTTT. It codes for CASSGGSNQPQHF.

The V gene is TRBV5-1, the J gene TRBJ2-3; a weak D match, TRBD1 (6 bases). The germline gives CDR1 SGHRS, CDR2 YFSETQ. This CDR3 comprises 13 residues. V was cut by 7 bases and J by 3 bases, with 12 bases left in between. CDR3 residues: CASGARGTDTQYF. The CDR3 region has the DNA TGCGCCAGCGGTGCCAGGGGTACAGATACGCAGTATTTT.

The chain uses TRBV5-6 and TRBJ2-3, with 9 bases lining up with TRBD2. Germline V lookup: CDR1 SGHDT, CDR2 YYEEEE. This CDR3 region has 15 residues. Trimming cost V 2 bases and J 3 bases; bases outside gene matches: 4. CDR3 residues: CASSLKRGATDTQYF. For the CDR3, the DNA is TGTGCCAGCAGCTTAAAGCGGGGGGCTACAGATACGCAGTATTTT.

This chain uses TRBV27 with TRBJ2-7; the D gene is possibly TRBD1 (5 bases). Germline V gives CDR1 MNHEY, CDR2 SMNVEV (reference sequence). The CDR3 loop spans 14 amino acids. Trimming stripped 3 bases from V and 0 bases from J, with 9 bases between. The CDR3 bases are TGTGCCAGCAGTTTTACCGACAGCTCCTACGAGCAGTACTTC. It translates to CASSFTDSSYEQYF.

The chain recombines TRBV28 with TRBJ1-5, with D maybe TRBD1 (6 bases). V was shortened by 5 bases and J by 5 bases, with 13 bases between the two germline ends. This CDR3 has 14 residues. Germline V gene data show CDR1 as MDHEN and CDR2 as SYDVKM. CDR3 nucleotide sequence: TGTGCCAGCAGTCCGAAGACAGGATATCAGCCCCAGCATTTT. Its translation: CASSPKTGYQPQHF. Together with reference TRBV28 and TRBJ1-5, the CDR3 gives the full variable domain: DVKVTQSSRYLVKRTGEKVFLECVQDMDHENMFWYRQDPGLGLRLIYFSYDVKMKEKGDIPEGYSVSREKKERFSLILESASTNQTSMYLCASSPKTGYQPQHFGDGTRLSIL.

V and J are TRBV29-1 and TRBJ2-7; D not certain. Trimming shortened V by 7 bases and J by 1 base, and 11 bases separated the two germline ends. Per the germline V gene, CDR1 is SQVTM and CDR2 is ANQGSEA. This CDR3 is built from 12 residues. The CDR3 DNA sequence: TGCAGCGCCACGGCGGCATCCTACGAGCAGTACTTC. This codes for CSATAASYEQYF.

This chain uses TRBV2 with TRBJ1-2; possibly TRBD1 for D (5 bases). The V end was cut by 7 bases, the J end by 7 bases, with 13 bases between. The CDR3 has 12 residues. Germline V lookup: CDR1 SNHLY, CDR2 FYNNEI. Here the CDR3 reads CASIRGERGYTF. The CDR3 region has the DNA TGTGCCAGCATTCGGGGGGAACGTGGCTACACCTTC.

The V call is TRBV5-6, the J call TRBJ2-1; possibly TRBD1 for D (5 bases). The CDR3 contains 15 residues. Trimming pared 0 bases from V and 5 bases from J, leaving 12 bases between. CDR1 is SGHDT and CDR2 is YYEEEE in the germline V gene. CDR3: CASSLGQGRNNEQFF. The CDR3 DNA reads TGTGCCAGCAGCTTGGGCCAGGGAAGGAACAATGAGCAGTTCTTC. The full variable domain, rest sourced from reference TRBV5-6 and TRBJ2-1, is DAGVTQSPTHLIKTRGQQVTLRCSPKSGHDTVSWYQQALGQGPQFIFQYYEEEERQRGNFPDRFSGHQFPNYSSELNVNALLLGDSALYLCASSLGQGRNNEQFFGPGTRLTVL.

The gene calls are TRBV7-9 and TRBJ2-1; 8 nucleotides match TRBD1. The V segment lost 2 bases and the J segment 16 bases; nucleotides outside the gene matches: 1. CDR1 and CDR2 from the germline V gene are SEHNR and FQNEAQ (reference sequence). The CDR3 runs to 10 residues. For the CDR3, the DNA is TGTGCCAGCAGCTTACAGGGGGCCTTCTTC. Translation gives CASSLQGAFF.

V usage is TRBV5-5 and J usage is TRBJ1-1, with unresolved D. CDR3 length equals 14 residues. The V end was cut by 4 bases, the J end by 2 bases, with 12 bases between. Looked up from germline, CDR1 is SGHKS and CDR2 is YYEKEE (reference sequence). The CDR3 loop is CASSKRIENTEAFF. The CDR3 DNA follows: TGTGCCAGCAGCAAGCGGATTGAAAACACTGAAGCTTTCTTT.

This clone was counted once. This chain uses TRBV9 with TRBJ2-2; no clear D. Germline assignment: CDR1 SGDLS and CDR2 YYNGEE. V was trimmed by 4 bases and J by 0 bases, leaving 7 bases between them. CDR3 length equals 14 residues. Here the CDR3 DNA reads TGTGCCAGCAGCCCTCGCGCGAACACCGGGGAGCTGTTTTTT. This encodes CASSPRANTGELFF.

The genes are TRBV4-1 and TRBJ2-5, with 10 positions matching TRBD1. The germline V gene has CDR1 MGHRA and CDR2 YSYEKL. The length of the CDR3 is 15 residues. The J segment lost 5 bases and the V segment lost 1 base, leaving 4 bases of the junction unmatched. CDR3 residues: CASSQGQGARETQYF. The CDR3, as DNA: TGCGCCAGCAGCCAAGGACAGGGGGCCCGTGAGACCCAGTACTTC.